A selection of T cell receptor beta chains follows, all from one sample in a study of cytomegalovirus exposure and HLA in healthy donors. TCRdb's table, derived via immunoSEQ multiplex PCR, lists solely in-frame clones and lacks some. The repertoire table contains roughly 120,000 clones. Source material: PBMCs. The receptors derive from a man aged 35-49 years in good health and CMV-seronegative. Each CDR3 is given with its conserved first and last residue. D genes are given only for firm matches.

len	v_gene	d_gene	j_gene	CDR3nt	CDR3aa
15	TRBV6-7	TRBD1	TRBJ1-5	TGTGCCAGACCGGACAGGGAAGATAGCAATCAGCCCCAGCATTTT	CARPDREDSNQPQHF
14	TRBV19	-	TRBJ1-5	TGTGCCAGTAAAAGAGGGGGAGGCAATCAGCCCCAGCATTTT	CASKRGGGNQPQHF
15	TRBV6-5	-	TRBJ2-7	TGTGCCAGCAGTTACTCATTTAGGGGTCTCTACGAGCAGTACTTC	CASSYSFRGLYEQYF
15	TRBV28	TRBD2	TRBJ2-3	TGTGCCAGCAAGTTGTGGACTAGCGGCACAGATACGCAGTATTTT	CASKLWTSGTDTQYF
16	TRBV7-9	TRBD2	TRBJ2-3	TGTGCCAGCAGCACTCTAGCGGGAGGCCGCACAGATACGCAGTATTTT	CASSTLAGGRTDTQYF
12	TRBV2	-	TRBJ1-3	TGTGCCAGCACCCAGGTTGGAAACACCATATATTTT	CASTQVGNTIYF
15	TRBV7-9	TRBD1	TRBJ1-2	TGTGCCAGCAGCCCCGGACAGGCATCTTTCTATGGCTACACCTTC	CASSPGQASFYGYTF
17	TRBV4-2	-	TRBJ2-5	TGTGCCAGCAGCCAAGACCGAGGCGGGGGCAGACAAGAGACCCAGTACTTC	CASSQDRGGGRQETQYF
13	TRBV6-5	-	TRBJ1-2	TGTGCCAGCAGTTTTAGGGCGGGCTATGGCTACACCTTC	CASSFRAGYGYTF
14	TRBV5-1	-	TRBJ2-3	TGCGCCAGCAGCTTGAGCGGAGGGGCAGATACGCAGTATTTT	CASSLSGGADTQYF
13	TRBV7-8	TRBD1	TRBJ1-2	TGTGCCAGCAGCTTGGGACAGGTCTATGGCTACACCTTC	CASSLGQVYGYTF
12	TRBV29-1	TRBD1	TRBJ2-5	TGCAGCGCACAGGGGGATCAAGAGACCCAGTACTTC	CSAQGDQETQYF
14	TRBV30	-	TRBJ1-2	TGTGCCTGGAGGAACTCAGGGTTGGACTATGGCTACACCTTC	CAWRNSGLDYGYTF
15	TRBV5-1	-	TRBJ2-2	TGCGCCAGCAGCTTGGGGGACTGGAACACCGGGGAGCTGTTTTTT	CASSLGDWNTGELFF
15	TRBV5-1	TRBD1	TRBJ2-7	TGCGCCAGCAGCTCCCAGGGGGCAGGGGGCAACGAGCAGTACTTC	CASSSQGAGGNEQYF
15	TRBV27	TRBD2	TRBJ2-1	TGTGCCAGCAGCCGGATAGCGGGAGGCAACAATGAGCAGTTCTTC	CASSRIAGGNNEQFF
15	TRBV7-6	TRBD2	TRBJ2-1	TGTGCCAGCAGCTTACTAGCGGGAGGGAGCGATGGGCAGTTCTTC	CASSLLAGGSDGQFF
15	TRBV2	TRBD2	TRBJ2-2	TGTGCCAGTTCCATAGCGGGAGGGGGGACCGGGGAGCTGTTTTTT	CASSIAGGGTGELFF
15	TRBV7-2	TRBD1	TRBJ1-2	TGTGCCAGCAGCTTAGCGGTCGAACAGGGGGGTGGCTACACCTTC	CASSLAVEQGGGYTF
15	TRBV5-1	TRBD1	TRBJ2-2	TGCGCCAGCAGCAGTGGGACAGTGAACACCGGGGAGCTGTTTTTT	CASSSGTVNTGELFF
16	TRBV23-1	TRBD2	TRBJ2-7	TGCGCCAGCCGAGACTGGAGGACTAGCGACTCCTACGAGCAGTACTTC	CASRDWRTSDSYEQYF
15	TRBV7-2	TRBD2	TRBJ2-7	TGTGCCAGCAGCTCGATTCTCGGGACTAGTAACGAGCAGTACTTC	CASSSILGTSNEQYF
11	TRBV7-9	-	TRBJ2-1	TGTGCCAGCAGTTCAACAGGGAAACAGTTCTTC	CASSSTGKQFF
15	TRBV18	TRBD1	TRBJ1-1	TGTGCCAGCTCACCCTCCGGACAGGGGGCCACTGAAGCTTTCTTT	CASSPSGQGATEAFF
12	TRBV10-3	TRBD1	TRBJ1-2	TGTGCCATCAGTGAGTCGTCGACAGGGGCGGACTTC	CAISESSTGADF
17	TRBV5-1	TRBD2	TRBJ2-7	TGCGCCAGCAGCTTGACGATGACTAGCGGAATATCCTACGAGCAGTACTTC	CASSLTMTSGISYEQYF
15	TRBV15	-	TRBJ2-1	TGTGCCACCAGCAGAGATCTGGAGCACTGGCAAGAGCAGTTCTTC	CATSRDLEHWQEQFF
16	TRBV2	TRBD1	TRBJ2-5	TGTGCCAGCAGTGAAAAGGTCTTACGGGACAGGCGGGCCCAGTACTTC	CASSEKVLRDRRAQYF
16	TRBV5-1	TRBD2	TRBJ2-2	TGCGCCAGCAGCTCCGGGACTAAAGAAGGTACCGGGGAGCTGTTTTTT	CASSSGTKEGTGELFF
15	TRBV7-9	-	TRBJ1-2	TGTGCCAGCAGCCAGATCGGCAGGGATTCCTATGGCTACACCTTC	CASSQIGRDSYGYTF
15	TRBV19	-	TRBJ2-7	TGTGCCAGTAGTCATACCGGGACTGTAGTAGGCGAGCAGTACTTC	CASSHTGTVVGEQYF
16	TRBV6-5	TRBD1	TRBJ2-7	TGTGCCAGCAGTTACTCTCCGGGACAGGGGCAACGTGAGCAGTACTTC	CASSYSPGQGQREQYF
16	TRBV6-6	TRBD1	TRBJ2-7	TGCGCCAGCAGTTATGCCCCTCCGGGACAGCTGAGTGAGCAGTACTTC	CASSYAPPGQLSEQYF